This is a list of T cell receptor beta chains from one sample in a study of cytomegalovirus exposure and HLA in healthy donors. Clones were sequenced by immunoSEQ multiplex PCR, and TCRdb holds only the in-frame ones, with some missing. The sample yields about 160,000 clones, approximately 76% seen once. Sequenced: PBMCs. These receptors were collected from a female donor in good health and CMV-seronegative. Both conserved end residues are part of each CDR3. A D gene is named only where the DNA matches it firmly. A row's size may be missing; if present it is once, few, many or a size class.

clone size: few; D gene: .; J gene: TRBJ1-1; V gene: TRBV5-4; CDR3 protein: CASSLEPGREAEAFF; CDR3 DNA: TGTGCCAGCAGCTTGGAACCAGGAAGGGAGGCTGAAGCTTTCTTT
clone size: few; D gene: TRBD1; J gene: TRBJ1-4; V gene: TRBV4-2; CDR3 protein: CASSPRPVPGQEYNEKLFF; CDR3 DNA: TGTGCCAGCAGCCCCAGACCAGTCCCGGGACAGGAATATAATGAAAAACTGTTTTTT
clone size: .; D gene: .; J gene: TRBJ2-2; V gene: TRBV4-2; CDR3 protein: CASSFGDTGELFF; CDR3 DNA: TGTGCCAGCAGCTTCGGAGACACCGGGGAGCTGTTTTTT
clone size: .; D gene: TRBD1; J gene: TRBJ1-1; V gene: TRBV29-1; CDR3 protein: CSVQATGENTEAFF; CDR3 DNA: TGCAGCGTCCAAGCGACAGGGGAAAACACTGAAGCTTTCTTT
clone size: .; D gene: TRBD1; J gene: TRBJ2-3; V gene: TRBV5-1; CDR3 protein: CASSPTGGVMTDTQYF; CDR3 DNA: TGCGCCAGCAGCCCGACAGGGGGAGTTATGACAGATACGCAGTATTTT
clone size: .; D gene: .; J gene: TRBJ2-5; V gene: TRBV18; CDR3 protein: CASSPLVADQETQYF; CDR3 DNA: TGTGCCAGCTCACCACTTGTAGCGGACCAAGAGACCCAGTACTTC
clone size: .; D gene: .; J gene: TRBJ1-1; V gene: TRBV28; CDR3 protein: CASSLQGNTEAFF; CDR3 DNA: TGTGCCAGCAGCCTCCAGGGGAACACTGAAGCTTTCTTT
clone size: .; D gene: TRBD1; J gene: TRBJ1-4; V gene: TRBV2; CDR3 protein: CASSTNRGGNEKLFF; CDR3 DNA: TGTGCCAGCAGTACCAACAGGGGTGGTAATGAAAAACTGTTTTTT
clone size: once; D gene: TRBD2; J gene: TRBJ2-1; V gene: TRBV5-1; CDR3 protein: CASRVAGGYNEQFF; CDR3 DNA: TGCGCCAGCAGAGTAGCGGGGGGCTACAATGAGCAGTTCTTC
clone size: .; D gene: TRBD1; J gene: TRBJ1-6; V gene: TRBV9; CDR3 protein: CASSVGGDRGGRNSPLHF; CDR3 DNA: TGTGCCAGCAGCGTAGGGGGAGACAGGGGAGGGCGGAATTCACCCCTCCACTTT
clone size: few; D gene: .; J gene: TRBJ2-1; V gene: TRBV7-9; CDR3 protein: CASSPKTKYNEQFF; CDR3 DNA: TGTGCCAGCAGCCCAAAGACAAAGTACAATGAGCAGTTCTTC
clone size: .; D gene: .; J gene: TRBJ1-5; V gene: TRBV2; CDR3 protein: CASSETVSNQPQHF; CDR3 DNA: TGTGCCAGCAGTGAAACAGTATCAAATCAGCCCCAGCATTTT
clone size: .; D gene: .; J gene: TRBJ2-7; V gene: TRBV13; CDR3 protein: CASSILSYEQYF; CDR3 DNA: TGTGCCAGCAGTATCCTGTCCTACGAGCAGTACTTC
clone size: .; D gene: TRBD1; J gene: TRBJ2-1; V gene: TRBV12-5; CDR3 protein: CASGLVLGQGRGEQFF; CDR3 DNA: TGTGCTAGTGGTTTGGTACTGGGACAGGGACGGGGTGAGCAGTTCTTC
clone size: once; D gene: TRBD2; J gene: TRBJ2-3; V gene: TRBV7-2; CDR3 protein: CASSFTSGSSTDTQYF; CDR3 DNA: TGTGCCAGCAGCTTCACTAGCGGCTCTTCCACAGATACGCAGTATTTT
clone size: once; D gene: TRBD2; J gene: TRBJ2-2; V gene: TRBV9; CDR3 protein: CASSPRTSGSAGELFF; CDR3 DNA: TGTGCCAGCAGCCCGAGGACTAGCGGGAGCGCCGGGGAGCTGTTTTTT
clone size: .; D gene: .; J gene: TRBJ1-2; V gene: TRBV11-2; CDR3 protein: CASSLEWGSPGGYTF; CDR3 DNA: TGTGCCAGCAGCTTAGAGTGGGGCAGCCCCGGAGGCTACACCTTC
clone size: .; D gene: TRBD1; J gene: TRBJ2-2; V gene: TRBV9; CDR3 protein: CASSVRDRNTGELFF; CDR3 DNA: TGTGCCAGCAGCGTCCGGGACAGGAACACCGGGGAGCTGTTTTTT
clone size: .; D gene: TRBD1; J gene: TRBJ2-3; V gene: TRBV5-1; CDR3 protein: CASSLASRDSFFTDTQYF; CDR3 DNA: TGCGCCAGCAGCTTGGCTTCCAGGGACAGTTTCTTCACAGATACGCAGTATTTT
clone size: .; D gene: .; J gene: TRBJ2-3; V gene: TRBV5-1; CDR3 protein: CASSSGNPTDTQYF; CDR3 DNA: TGCGCCAGCAGTTCCGGGAACCCCACAGATACGCAGTATTTT
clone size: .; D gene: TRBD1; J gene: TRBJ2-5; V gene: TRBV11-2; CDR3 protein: CASSVGQGQVETQYF; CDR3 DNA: TGTGCCAGCAGTGTGGGACAGGGGCAGGTAGAGACCCAGTACTTC
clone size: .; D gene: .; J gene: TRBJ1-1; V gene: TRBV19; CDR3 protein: CASSISFAQGPNAEAFF; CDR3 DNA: TGTGCCAGTAGTATCTCCTTTGCCCAGGGGCCTAATGCTGAAGCTTTCTTT
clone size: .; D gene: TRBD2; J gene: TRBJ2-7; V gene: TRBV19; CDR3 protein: CASSMTGGTSGAEKQYF; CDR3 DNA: TGTGCCAGTAGTATGACAGGGGGGACTAGCGGGGCGGAAAAGCAGTACTTC
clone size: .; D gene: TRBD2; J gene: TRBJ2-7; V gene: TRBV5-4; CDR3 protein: CASSLVGLAGEREQYF; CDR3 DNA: TGTGCCAGCAGCTTGGTCGGACTAGCGGGAGAACGCGAGCAGTACTTC
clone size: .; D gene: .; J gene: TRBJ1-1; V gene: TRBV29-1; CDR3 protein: CSVPNNLTNTEAFF; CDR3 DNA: TGCAGCGTCCCCAACAATTTGACTAACACTGAAGCTTTCTTT
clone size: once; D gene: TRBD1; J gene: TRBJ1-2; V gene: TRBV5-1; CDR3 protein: CASSLVQGARGYTF; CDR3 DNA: TGCGCCAGCAGCTTGGTACAGGGGGCGCGCGGCTACACCTTC
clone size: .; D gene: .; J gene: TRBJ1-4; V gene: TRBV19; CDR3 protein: CASSQGRGTEKLFF; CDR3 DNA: TGTGCCAGTAGTCAGGGGAGGGGTACTGAAAAACTGTTTTTT
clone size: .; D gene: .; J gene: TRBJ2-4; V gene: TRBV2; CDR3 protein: CASSTGLPLQYF; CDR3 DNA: TGTGCCAGCAGTACAGGACTACCCCTTCAGTACTTC
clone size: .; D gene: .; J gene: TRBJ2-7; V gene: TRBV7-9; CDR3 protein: CASSFGTSEQYF; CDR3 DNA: TGTGCCAGCAGCTTCGGGACAAGTGAGCAGTACTTC
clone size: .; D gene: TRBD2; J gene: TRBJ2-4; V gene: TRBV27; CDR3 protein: CASSSFRGSGGASKNIQYF; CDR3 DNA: TGTGCCAGCAGTTCGTTTCGTGGTAGCGGGGGGGCGAGCAAAAACATTCAGTACTTC
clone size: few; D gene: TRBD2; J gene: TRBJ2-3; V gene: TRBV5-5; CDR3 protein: CASSSLGSGRGLVTQYF; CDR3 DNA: TGTGCCAGCAGCTCGTTGGGTAGCGGGAGGGGGCTCGTTACGCAGTATTTT
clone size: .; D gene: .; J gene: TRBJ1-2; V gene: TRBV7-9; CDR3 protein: CASSLESGVYGYTF; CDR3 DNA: TGTGCCAGCAGCTTAGAGTCAGGGGTCTATGGCTACACCTTC
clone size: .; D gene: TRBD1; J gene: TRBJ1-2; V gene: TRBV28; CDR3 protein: CASSLAWTGTYGYTF; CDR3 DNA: TGTGCCAGCAGTTTAGCCTGGACAGGGACCTATGGCTACACCTTC
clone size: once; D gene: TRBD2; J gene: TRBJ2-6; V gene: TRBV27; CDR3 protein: CASSFARGGGGGANVLTF; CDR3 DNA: TGTGCCAGCAGTTTCGCCCGTGGCGGGGGAGGGGGGGCCAACGTCCTGACTTTC
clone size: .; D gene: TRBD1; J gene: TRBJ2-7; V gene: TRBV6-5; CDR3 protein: CASSSFRDRGPYEQYF; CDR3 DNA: TGTGCCAGCAGTTCTTTCCGGGACAGGGGTCCCTACGAGCAGTACTTC
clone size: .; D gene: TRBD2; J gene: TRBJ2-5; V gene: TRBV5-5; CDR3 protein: CASSPGLAGAKTQYF; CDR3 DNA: TGTGCCAGCAGCCCGGGACTAGCGGGAGCAAAGACCCAGTACTTC
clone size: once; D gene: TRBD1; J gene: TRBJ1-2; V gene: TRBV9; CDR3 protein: CASSAMSGTGRFLSYGYTF; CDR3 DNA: TGTGCCAGCAGCGCGATGTCCGGGACAGGGCGGTTTTTGAGCTATGGCTACACCTTC
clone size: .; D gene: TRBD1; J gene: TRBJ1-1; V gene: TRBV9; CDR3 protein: CASSVGQGSTEAFF; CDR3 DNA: TGTGCCAGCAGCGTAGGACAGGGCAGTACTGAAGCTTTCTTT
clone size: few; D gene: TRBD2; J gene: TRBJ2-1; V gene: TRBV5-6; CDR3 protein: CASSPRTSGRLAYNEQFF; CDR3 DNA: TGTGCCAGCAGCCCAAGGACTAGCGGGAGGTTAGCCTACAATGAGCAGTTCTTC
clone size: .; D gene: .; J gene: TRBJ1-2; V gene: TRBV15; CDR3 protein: CATSRDVAGSGYTF; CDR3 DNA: TGTGCCACCAGCAGAGATGTGGCGGGGTCCGGCTACACCTTC
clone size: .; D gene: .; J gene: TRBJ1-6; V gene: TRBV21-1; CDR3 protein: CASSSRDRGNSPLHF; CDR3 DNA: TGTGCCAGCAGCAGCCGGGACAGGGGCAATTCACCCCTCCACTTT
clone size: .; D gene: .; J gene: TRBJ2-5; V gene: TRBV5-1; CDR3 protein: CASSFSGVQETQYF; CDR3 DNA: TGCGCCAGCAGCTTCTCGGGGGTCCAAGAGACCCAGTACTTC
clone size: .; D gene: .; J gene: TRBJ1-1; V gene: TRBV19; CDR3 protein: CASSISSRGKGVTEAFF; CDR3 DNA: TGTGCCAGTAGTATATCGTCGCGGGGAAAAGGCGTGACTGAAGCTTTCTTT
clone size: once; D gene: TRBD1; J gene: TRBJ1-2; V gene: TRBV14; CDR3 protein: CASSQLDRAVHGYTF; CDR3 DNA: TGTGCCAGCAGCCAGCTCGACAGGGCGGTTCATGGCTACACCTTC
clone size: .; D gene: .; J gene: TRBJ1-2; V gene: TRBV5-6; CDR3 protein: CASSSGWDGYTF; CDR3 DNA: TGTGCCAGCAGCTCGGGGTGGGATGGCTACACCTTC
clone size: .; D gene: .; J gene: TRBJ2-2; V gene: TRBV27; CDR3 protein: CASSPRPGLLSTGELFF; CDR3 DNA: TGTGCCAGCAGTCCAAGACCGGGACTGCTTAGCACCGGGGAGCTGTTTTTT
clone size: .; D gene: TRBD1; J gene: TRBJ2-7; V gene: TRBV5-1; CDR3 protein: CASSLAAGGYNSYEQYF; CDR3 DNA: TGCGCCAGCAGCTTGGCGGCAGGGGGCTATAACTCCTACGAGCAGTACTTC
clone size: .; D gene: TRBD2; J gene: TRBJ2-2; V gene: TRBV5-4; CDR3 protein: CASSLPSGHTGELFF; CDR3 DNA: TGTGCCAGCAGCTTGCCTAGCGGTCACACCGGGGAGCTGTTTTTT
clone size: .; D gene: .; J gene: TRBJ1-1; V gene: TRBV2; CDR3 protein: CASSRNRVANTEAFF; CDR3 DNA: TGTGCCAGCAGTAGGAACAGGGTTGCGAACACTGAAGCTTTCTTT
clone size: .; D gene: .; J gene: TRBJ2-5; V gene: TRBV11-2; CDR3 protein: CASSLGTPASETQYF; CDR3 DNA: TGTGCCAGCAGCCTAGGGACTCCAGCGTCTGAGACCCAGTACTTC
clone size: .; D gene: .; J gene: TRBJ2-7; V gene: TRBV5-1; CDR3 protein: CASSLDGPTYEQYF; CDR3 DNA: TGCGCCAGCAGCTTGGATGGGCCCACCTACGAGCAGTACTTC
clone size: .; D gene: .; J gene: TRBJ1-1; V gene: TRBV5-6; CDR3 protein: CASSTGAHGTEAFF; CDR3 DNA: TGTGCCAGCAGCACGGGAGCCCACGGCACTGAAGCTTTCTTT
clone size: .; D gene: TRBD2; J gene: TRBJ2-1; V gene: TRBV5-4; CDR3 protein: CASSSTSGTHNEQFF; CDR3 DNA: TGTGCCAGCAGCTCGACTAGCGGAACACACAATGAGCAGTTCTTC